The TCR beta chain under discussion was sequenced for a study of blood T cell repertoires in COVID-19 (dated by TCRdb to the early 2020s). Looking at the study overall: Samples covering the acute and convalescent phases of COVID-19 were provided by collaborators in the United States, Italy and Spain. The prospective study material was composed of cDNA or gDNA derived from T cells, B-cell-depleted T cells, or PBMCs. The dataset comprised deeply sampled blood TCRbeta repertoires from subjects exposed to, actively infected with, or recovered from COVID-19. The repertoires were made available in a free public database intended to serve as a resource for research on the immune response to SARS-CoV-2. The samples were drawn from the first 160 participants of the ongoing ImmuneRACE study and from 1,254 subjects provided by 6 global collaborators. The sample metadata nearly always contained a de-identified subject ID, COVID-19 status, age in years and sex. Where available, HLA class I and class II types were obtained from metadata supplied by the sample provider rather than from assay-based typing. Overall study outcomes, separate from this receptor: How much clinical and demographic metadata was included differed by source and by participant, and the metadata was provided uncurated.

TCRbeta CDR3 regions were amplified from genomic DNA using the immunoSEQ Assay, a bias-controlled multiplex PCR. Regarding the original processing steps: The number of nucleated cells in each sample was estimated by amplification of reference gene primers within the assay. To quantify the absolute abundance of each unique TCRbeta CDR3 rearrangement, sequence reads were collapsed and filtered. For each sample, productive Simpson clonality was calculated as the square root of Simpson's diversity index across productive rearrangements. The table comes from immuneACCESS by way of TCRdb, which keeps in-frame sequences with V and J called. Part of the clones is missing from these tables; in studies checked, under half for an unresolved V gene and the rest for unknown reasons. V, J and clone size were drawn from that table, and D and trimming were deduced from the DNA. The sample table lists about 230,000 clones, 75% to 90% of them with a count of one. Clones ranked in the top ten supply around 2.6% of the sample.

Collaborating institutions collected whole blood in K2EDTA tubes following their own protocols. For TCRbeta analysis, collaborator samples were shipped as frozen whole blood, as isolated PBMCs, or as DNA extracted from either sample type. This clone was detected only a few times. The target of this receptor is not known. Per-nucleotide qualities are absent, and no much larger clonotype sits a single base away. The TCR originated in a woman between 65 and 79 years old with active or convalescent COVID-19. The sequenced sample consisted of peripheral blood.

The DNA sequence is given as TGTGCCAGCAGTTTGGGGGGGAACACTGAAGCTTTCTTT. Protein translation: CASSLGGNTEAFF. The rearranged segments are TRBV12-3 or TRBV12-4 and TRBJ1-1; a weak D assignment points to TRBD1 (5 bases agree). The CDR3 goes from the cysteine to the phenylalanine over 13 residues. Only the CDR3 DNA stays, 39 bases, in frame from base 1. The V and J ends are trimmed by 3 bases and 1 base, leaving 6 bases between them.